This TCR beta chain was recovered during a study of metastatic and nonmetastatic thyroid tumors. As concerns this clone: The antigen is not known.

Thyroid surgery had not been preceded by any treatment in any patient. MiXCR reprocessed the PCR reads for TCRdb. This sample has 31,000 or so clones; under 30% occur once, and the top ten carry 30%. Study-wide results and caveats: For both blood and tumor, malignant thyroid tumors reportedly showed significantly higher TCR beta diversity than benign nodules did.

The receptor was isolated from a female donor with papillary thyroid cancer or a benign thyroid nodule (not recorded which). Some clones in this sample may be carry-over from other donors' samples. The source material was blood.

This chain's CDR3 is CASSLDQIYEQYF. For the CDR3, the DNA is TGTGCCAGCAGCTTAGACCAGATCTACGAGCAGTACTTC. This sequence joins TRBV11-1 and TRBJ2-7; no firm D call. Looked up from germline, CDR1 is SGHAT and CDR2 is FQDESV (reference sequence). V was shortened by 1 base and J by 3 bases, with 7 bases between the two germline ends. The CDR3 has 13 amino acids.